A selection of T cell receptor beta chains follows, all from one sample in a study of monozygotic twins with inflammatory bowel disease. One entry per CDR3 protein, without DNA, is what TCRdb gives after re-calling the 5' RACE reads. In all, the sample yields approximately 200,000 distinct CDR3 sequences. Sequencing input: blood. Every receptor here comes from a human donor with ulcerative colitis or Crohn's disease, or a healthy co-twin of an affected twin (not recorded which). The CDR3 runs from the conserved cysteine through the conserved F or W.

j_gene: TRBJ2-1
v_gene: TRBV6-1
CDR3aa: CASAPPGTGPYNEQFF

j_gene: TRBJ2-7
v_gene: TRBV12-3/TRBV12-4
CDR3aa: CASSLHGFGYEQYF

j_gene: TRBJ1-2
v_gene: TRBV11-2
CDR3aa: CASSRTNFNGYTF

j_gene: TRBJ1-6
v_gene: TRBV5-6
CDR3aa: CASSVTGRRNNSPLHF

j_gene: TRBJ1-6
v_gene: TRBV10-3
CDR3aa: CAIGRGDKFNSPLHF

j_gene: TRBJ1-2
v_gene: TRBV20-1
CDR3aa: CSFPNRDLTYGYTF

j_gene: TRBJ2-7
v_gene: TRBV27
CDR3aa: CASSPMAIPYEQYF

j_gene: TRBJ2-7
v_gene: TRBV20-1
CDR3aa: CSARTSYEQYF

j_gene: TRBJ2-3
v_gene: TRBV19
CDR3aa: CASSRAPSSADTQYF

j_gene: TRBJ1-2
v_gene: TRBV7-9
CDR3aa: CASSLPEVNYGYTF

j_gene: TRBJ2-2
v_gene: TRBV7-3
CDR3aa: CASSPGLAGNTGELFF

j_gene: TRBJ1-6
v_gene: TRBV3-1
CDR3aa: CASSQTGDNSPLHF

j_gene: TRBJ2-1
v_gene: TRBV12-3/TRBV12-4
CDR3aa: CASSFGTTGNEQFF

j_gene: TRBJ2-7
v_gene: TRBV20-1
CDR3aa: CSARGGGLSYEQYF

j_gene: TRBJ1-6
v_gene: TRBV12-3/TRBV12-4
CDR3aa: CASSSATTNSPLHF

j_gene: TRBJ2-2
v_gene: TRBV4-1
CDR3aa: CASTTLAGGPGGELFF

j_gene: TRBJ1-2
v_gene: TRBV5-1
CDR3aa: CASSSQGEDRANYGYTF

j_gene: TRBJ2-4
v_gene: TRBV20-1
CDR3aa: CSAKGNTGRNIQYF

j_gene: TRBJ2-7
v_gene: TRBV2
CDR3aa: CASRKDSSTSYEQYF

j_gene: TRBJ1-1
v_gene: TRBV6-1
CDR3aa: CASRMNGATEAFF

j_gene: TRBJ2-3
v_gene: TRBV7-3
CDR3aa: CASSSNSADTQYF

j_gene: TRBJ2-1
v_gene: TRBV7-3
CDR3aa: CASSDTGGINEQFF

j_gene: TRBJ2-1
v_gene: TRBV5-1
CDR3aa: CASSFSGISYNEQFF

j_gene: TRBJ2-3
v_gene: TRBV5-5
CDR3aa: CASSSGQGLGTDTQYF

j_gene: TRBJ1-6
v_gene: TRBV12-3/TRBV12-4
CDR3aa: CASSPPGQSSYNSPLHF

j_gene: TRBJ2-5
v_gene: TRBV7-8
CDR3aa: CASSLRREGPETQYF

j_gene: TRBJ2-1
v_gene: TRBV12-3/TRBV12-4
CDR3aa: CASSTWRDLKSYNEQFF

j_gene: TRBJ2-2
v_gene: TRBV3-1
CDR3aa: CASSPRSSDTTTGELFF

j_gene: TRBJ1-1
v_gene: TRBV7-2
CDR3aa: CASSALRGPNTEAFF

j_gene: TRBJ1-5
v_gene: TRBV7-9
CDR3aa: CASSRDSLNQPQHF

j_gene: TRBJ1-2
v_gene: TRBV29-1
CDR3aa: CSEGQGTYGYTF

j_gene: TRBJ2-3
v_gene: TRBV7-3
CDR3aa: CASSLTWADTQYF

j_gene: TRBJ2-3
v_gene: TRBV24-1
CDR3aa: CATSREGGGTDTQYF

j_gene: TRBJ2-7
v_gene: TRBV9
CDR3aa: CASSNSDGGYEQYF

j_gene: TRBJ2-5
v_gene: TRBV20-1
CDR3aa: CSARKHGGLAGEETQYF

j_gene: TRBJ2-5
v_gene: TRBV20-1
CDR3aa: CSARDMAGEETQYF

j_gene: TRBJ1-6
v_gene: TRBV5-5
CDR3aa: CASSLLSNSPLHF

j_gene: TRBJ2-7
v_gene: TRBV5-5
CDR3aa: CASSLDGRTYEQYF

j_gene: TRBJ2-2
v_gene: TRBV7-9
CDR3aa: CALGRASNTGELFF

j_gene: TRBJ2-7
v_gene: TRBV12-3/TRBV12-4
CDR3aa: CASRRTPTGEQYF

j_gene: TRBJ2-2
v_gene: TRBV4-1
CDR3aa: CASSRVPRGMTGELFF

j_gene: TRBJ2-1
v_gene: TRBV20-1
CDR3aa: CSASVVDNEQFF

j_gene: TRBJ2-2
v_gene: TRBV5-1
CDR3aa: CASSADTSNTGELFF

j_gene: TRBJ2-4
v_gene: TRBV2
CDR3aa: CASSEFLSWGTGKTLAKNIQYF

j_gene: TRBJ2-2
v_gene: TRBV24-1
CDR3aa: CATSDSVKANTGELFF

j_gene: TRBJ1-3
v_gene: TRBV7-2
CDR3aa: CASSLEAGHSGNTIYF

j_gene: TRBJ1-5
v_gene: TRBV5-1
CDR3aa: CASSTRGGPDQPQHF

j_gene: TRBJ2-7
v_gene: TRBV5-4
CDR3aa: CASSSGFRVGYEQYF

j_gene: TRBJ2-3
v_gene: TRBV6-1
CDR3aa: CASTRTSGGPGTDTQYF